This TCR beta chain is from a study of OX40 agonist ivuxolimab in advanced cancers. Background on the study: Hepatocellular carcinoma, melanoma, renal cell or head and neck cancer occurred in dose-escalation patients.

As for this clone: Antigen specificity is unknown.

The CDR3 is 17 amino acids. The junction had 10 bases not matched to a gene; V was cut back by 2 bases and J by 5 bases. From germline, CDR1 is MNHEY and CDR2 SMNVEV (reference sequence). General study findings and limits: Some nonresponders also had low normalized T-cell clonal expansion.

Sequencing was performed with immunoSEQ multiplex PCR; in TCRdb, only in-frame clones are kept and a portion is missing. The data hold about 68,000 clones, with around 80% observed a single time. This sequence originates from an adult with an advanced solid tumor such as melanoma, head and neck, liver or kidney cancer. The chain recombines TRBV27 with TRBJ2-2, with 8 bases fitting TRBD1. The specimen comprised CD4+ or CD8+ T cells sorted from blood, sampled in a trial of the OX40 agonist ivuxolimab. CDR3 in amino acids: CASSLQGARSNTGELFF. CDR3 sequence (DNA): TGTGCCAGCAGTTTACAGGGGGCGAGAAGTAATACCGGGGAGCTGTTTTTT.